This TCR beta chain was captured in a study of T-cell reconstitution after alpha-beta-depleted transplantation in children. There are a few counts of this clonotype. Its antigen is still unknown. The CDR3 covers 16 residues. V dropped 6 bases and J dropped 0 bases, with 20 bases sitting between them. The germline CDR1 and CDR2 sequences are DFQATT and SNEGSKA (reference sequence). Preparing the TCRbeta library involved the use of unique molecular identifiers. TCRdb analysed the PCR reads with MiXCR anew, one entry per CDR3 protein. Of fewer than 1 million distinct CDR3 sequences listed, roughly 15% were seen once; the top ten hold roughly 4.8%. Points from the study as a whole: Reported findings indicate that, about two months after transplant, alpha-beta T cells came from several hundred expanded clones, which were derived from non-depleted graft cells. Counts and diversity of T cells one year after transplant came mostly from newly produced T cells. There were some patients whose high TCRbeta diversity at day 60 came from surviving recipient T cells and thymic progenitors.

This specimen was PBMCs, mostly from graft donor cells, taken 360 days after TCRalphabeta/CD19-depleted stem cell transplant. The rearrangement uses TRBV20-1 and TRBJ2-5, with D perhaps TRBD2 (5 bases). This TCR was sampled from a male patient aged 10 to 17 who had a stem cell transplant for acute lymphoblastic leukemia, so the T cells may come from the graft donor. CDR3 coding DNA: TGCAGTGCCGTAGACCAAGCGGACGAGTACCAAGAGACCCAGTACTTC. Encoded protein: CSAVDQADEYQETQYF.